The rows below give T cell receptor beta chains drawn from one sample of a study of response to subunit inactivated influenza vaccine. TCRdb independently ran MiXCR on the RT-PCR reads; one entry per CDR3 protein. The sample lists about 780,000 distinct CDR3 sequences; approximately 18% were seen once. The sequences come from PBMCs from blood, collected roughly 5 days after vaccination. The receptors were sampled from a man in his fifties who received an inactivated influenza vaccine. CDR3s include the opening cysteine and the closing phenylalanine or tryptophan. A D gene is named only where the DNA matches it firmly. The size entry is marked missing in some rows and otherwise reads once, few, many or a size class.

>TRBV7-8|NA|TRBJ2-7|NA
CASSFFSSEQYF
TGTGCCAGCAGCTTTTTCTCTTCCGAGCAGTACTTC
>TRBV4-3|NA|TRBJ2-4|TRBD2
CASSQVPGGSKNIQYF
TGCGCCAGCAGCCAAGTTCCGGGGGGGTCCAAAAACATTCAGTACTTC
>TRBV5-6|NA|TRBJ2-2|TRBD1
CASSFGGGWTGGTGELFF
TGTGCCAGCAGCTTTGGAGGGGGCTGGACAGGGGGTACCGGGGAGCTGTTTTTT
>TRBV6-2/TRBV6-3|few|TRBJ1-2|NA
CASSYGGHGGYTF
TGTGCCAGCAGTTACGGGGGGCACGGTGGCTACACCTTC
>TRBV12-3/TRBV12-4|NA|TRBJ2-4|NA
CASSFGKNIQYF
TGTGCCAGCAGTTTCGGCAAAAACATTCAGTACTTC
>TRBV5-5|many|TRBJ2-1|TRBD1
CASSLDRGPDNEQFF
TGTGCCAGCAGCTTGGACAGGGGCCCGGACAATGAGCAGTTCTTC
>TRBV11-2|few|TRBJ2-1|TRBD2
CASSASGRWQFF
TGTGCCAGCAGCGCGAGCGGGAGGTGGCAGTTCTTC
>TRBV29-1|many|TRBJ2-7|NA
CSVVMSSYEQYF
TGCAGCGTTGTTATGAGCTCCTACGAGCAGTACTTC
>TRBV11-2|many|TRBJ1-2|NA
CASSLEPGARGYTF
TGTGCCAGCAGCTTAGAGCCGGGGGCGCGGGGCTACACCTTC
>TRBV29-1|NA|TRBJ2-1|TRBD2
CSVLFSGRPGEQFF
TGCAGCGTTCTCTTTAGCGGGAGGCCTGGTGAGCAGTTCTTC
>TRBV7-9|NA|TRBJ2-1|NA
CASSSMGPDNEQFF
TGTGCCAGCAGCTCCATGGGGCCCGACAATGAGCAGTTCTTC
>TRBV20-1|few|TRBJ2-7|NA
CSASRTSYEQYF
TGCAGTGCTAGTCGAACCTCCTACGAGCAGTACTTC
>TRBV10-3|few|TRBJ1-2|NA
CAISSRVASYGYTF
TGTGCCATCAGTTCCAGGGTCGCGAGCTATGGCTACACCTTC
>TRBV11-2|NA|TRBJ2-7|TRBD1
CASSARTGGLTYEQYF
TGTGCCAGCAGCGCCAGGACAGGGGGCCTCACCTACGAGCAGTACTTC
>TRBV5-1|NA|TRBJ2-3|NA
CASSYTRQVKGTDTQYF
TGCGCCAGCAGCTACACGAGACAGGTGAAGGGCACAGATACGCAGTATTTT
>TRBV6-2/TRBV6-3|NA|TRBJ2-7|TRBD2
CASSYPTSGSNYEQYF
TGTGCCAGCAGTTACCCAACTAGCGGGAGTAATTACGAGCAGTACTTC
>TRBV6-2/TRBV6-3|few|TRBJ1-2|NA
CASRQTGIWKDGYTF
TGTGCCAGCAGGCAGACCGGAATTTGGAAGGATGGCTACACCTTC
>TRBV6-5|NA|TRBJ1-1|NA
CASSLPSYHLNTEAFF
TGTGCCAGCAGTCTCCCGAGTTACCACCTGAACACTGAAGCTTTCTTT
>TRBV4-2|few|TRBJ2-3|TRBD2
CASSQGAGGLGDTQYF
TGTGCCAGCAGCCAAGGCGCGGGAGGCCTCGGGGATACGCAGTATTTT